The 5 T cell receptor beta chains below come from one sample, sequenced in a study of T-cell reconstitution after alpha-beta-depleted transplantation in children. Researchers prepared the TCRbeta library using unique molecular identifiers, the study reports. TCRdb used MiXCR to reprocess the PCR reads, holding one entry per CDR3 protein. The sample has around 450,000 distinct CDR3 sequences, about 10% seen once. The sequencing used PBMCs, collected before TCRalphabeta/CD19-depleted stem cell transplant. The source of these receptors is a child aged 2 to 10 with inherited bone marrow failure, due to receive a stem cell transplant.

There are many counts of this clonotype. The chain is built from TRBV5-1 and TRBJ2-5, with a possible D match to TRBD2 (7 bases). Trimming pared 3 bases from V and 5 bases from J, leaving 17 bases between. The CDR3 totals 15 residues. Germline CDR1 reads SGHRS; CDR2 reads YFSETQ. This CDR3 is CASSWTAGREETQYF. The CDR3 nucleotides are TGCGCCAGCAGCTGGACAGCGGGAAGGGAGGAGACCCAGTACTTC.

This clonotype was found many times. J is TRBJ2-7 and V is TRBV20-1, with D unclear. This CDR3 contains 13 residues. Per the germline V gene, CDR1 is DFQATT and CDR2 is SNEGSKA (reference sequence). Trimming removed 0 bases at V and 2 bases at J, with 8 bases between. The CDR3 region has the DNA TGCAGTGCTAGAGATTTCCCGGCCTACGAGCAGTACTTC. Amino acids: CSARDFPAYEQYF.

This clonotype was seen many times. The V and J genes are TRBV4-2 and TRBJ2-1, with 12 bases aligning to TRBD2. With V trimmed by 2 bases and J by 6 bases, 14 bases remained unmatched. The CDR3 is 19 residues long. CDR1 LGHNA and CDR2 YNFKEQ come from the germline V gene. The chain's CDR3 is CASSQHPGLAGTIGNEQFF. The CDR3 nucleotides are TGTGCCAGCAGCCAACATCCAGGACTAGCGGGAACCATTGGCAATGAGCAGTTCTTC.

Many counts were recorded for this clonotype. CDR3 amino acids: CAIGPEETQYF. The DNA of the CDR3 is TGTGCCATCGGTCCAGAAGAGACCCAGTACTTC. The chain uses TRBV10-3 and TRBJ2-5, with no clear D. The CDR3 sequence is 11 residues long. CDR1 is ENHRY and CDR2 is SYGVKD in the germline V gene. Trimming removed 8 bases from V and 3 bases from J, with 7 bases in between.

This clonotype came up many times. The chain joins TRBV7-9 to TRBJ2-3; either TRBD1 or TRBD2 may supply D (5 bases each). This CDR3 is built from 15 residues. V shed 5 bases and J shed 0 bases, with 12 bases lying between them. Per the germline V gene, CDR1 is SEHNR and CDR2 is FQNEAQ (reference sequence). The CDR3 spells CASSGLRDSTDTQYF. As DNA, the CDR3 is TGTGCCAGCAGCGGGTTACGGGACAGCACAGATACGCAGTATTTT.